This TCR beta chain appears in the sequencing data of a study of Graves' ophthalmopathy and Graves' hyperthyroidism. Study conclusions and caveats: The model flagged ophthalmopathy progression at roughly 64% sensitivity and 72% to 85% specificity.

Regarding this clonotype: The antigen remains undetermined. An end of the junction does not agree with germline; a read error may underlie this.

CDR3 regions of TCR beta were amplified from RNA transcripts. The authors performed first-round RT-PCR with HTBI primers and then a second-round multiplex PCR. TCRdb independently ran MiXCR on the multiplex PCR reads; one entry per CDR3 protein. The sample has 200,000 to 250,000 distinct CDR3 sequences; over 25% are singletons. CAS ≥3, NOSPECS ≥4, moderate-to-severe activity and duration under 3 months marked donors with ophthalmopathy. Enrollment excluded any patients with other autoimmune diseases, uncontrolled infections, pregnancy or lactation. 8.5 to 10 ml of fresh blood yielded the PBMCs by density gradient. From germline, CDR1 is MNHNS and CDR2 SASEGT. The CDR3 totals 13 residues.

The sequence was obtained from a man over 45 with Graves' ophthalmopathy. Sequenced input: peripheral blood. V gene TRBV6-1 combines with J gene TRBJ1-2; D perhaps matches TRBD1 (6 bases). The CDR3 loop is CATTDRDNSGYTF. CDR3 nucleotide sequence: TGTGCCACCACGGACAGAGACAACTCTGGCTACACCTTC.